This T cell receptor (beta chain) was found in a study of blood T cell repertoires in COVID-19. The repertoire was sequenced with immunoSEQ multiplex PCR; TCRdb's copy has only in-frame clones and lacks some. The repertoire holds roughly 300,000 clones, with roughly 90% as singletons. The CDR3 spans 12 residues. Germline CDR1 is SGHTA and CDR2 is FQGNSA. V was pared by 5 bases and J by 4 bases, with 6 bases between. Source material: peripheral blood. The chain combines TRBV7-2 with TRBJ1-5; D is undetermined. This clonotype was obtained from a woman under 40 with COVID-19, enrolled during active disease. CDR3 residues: CASSPLNQPQHF. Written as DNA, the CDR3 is TGTGCCAGCAGCCCTTTAAATCAGCCCCAGCATTTT.